This T cell receptor beta chain derives from a study of T cells in localized non-small cell lung cancer. V trimming: 0 bases; J trimming: 4 bases; junction bases outside the gene matches: 18. This CDR3 has 20 amino acids. Germline V gene lookup returns CDR1 GTSNPN and CDR2 SVGIG (reference sequence). This table comes from immunoSEQ multiplex PCR, and its TCRdb copy is limited to in-frame clones, with some not included. In the table there are 45,000 to 60,000 clones, about 86% of which are singletons. In this sample, this clone turned up once. This chain links TRBV30 with TRBJ1-5, with 10 bases fitting TRBD1. This specimen was PBMCs, taken before any cancer treatment. This clonotype originated in a man aged 35-75 years with stage II lung adenocarcinoma. As DNA, the CDR3 is TGTGCCTGGAGTGTTTCGGGTGGACCAAGATGGGGACAGGGGAATCAGCCCCAGCATTTT. Protein product: CAWSVSGGPRWGQGNQPQHF.